The rows below give T cell receptor beta chains drawn from one sample of a study of cytomegalovirus exposure and HLA in healthy donors. The table came from immunoSEQ multiplex PCR; TCRdb's copy has only in-frame clones and leaves some out. The sample lists about 140,000 clones, around 76% seen once, with under 4.5% in the top ten. Source material: PBMCs. These receptors all come from a man between 18 and 35 years old in good health and CMV-seronegative. The conserved cysteine and the conserved F or W are not part of the CDR3 here. The order of the fields is clone size, J gene, V gene, CDR3 protein. Where a row states a size, it is once, few, many or the class of an expanded clone; other rows omit it.

NA,TRBJ1-6,TRBV4-2,ASSQDVPGLHSPLH
NA,TRBJ2-1,TRBV7-9,ASSLPGSGNNEQF
NA,TRBJ1-6,TRBV5-1,ASSRRRDRGRWSPLH
NA,TRBJ1-2,TRBV2,ASTTDRVRNYGYT
NA,TRBJ1-3,TRBV5-6,ASSYRTGYSGNTIY
NA,TRBJ2-7,TRBV29-1,SSWTGGGEQY
NA,TRBJ1-2,TRBV2,ASSGQDRGRKGYT
NA,TRBJ1-6,TRBV11-2,ASSPRYGGENNSPLH
NA,TRBJ2-7,TRBV6-5,ASRGGQGAYEQY
NA,TRBJ1-4,TRBV6-1,ASSVQGRANEKLF
once,TRBJ2-1,TRBV19,ASSTGLSGSYNEQF
NA,TRBJ2-7,TRBV7-2,ASSLEISVSSYEQY
NA,TRBJ2-7,TRBV7-9,ASSVTLGQGAYEQY
once,TRBJ1-2,TRBV29-1,SVDQGAVENGYT
NA,TRBJ2-3,TRBV7-2,ASSRSGAPDTQY
NA,TRBJ2-7,TRBV19,ASTLSGQGSYEQY
NA,TRBJ2-1,TRBV14,ASSQVHRPGTSGRAVVQHEQF
NA,TRBJ2-2,TRBV10-1,ASSVVTGAGELF
NA,TRBJ1-3,TRBV2,ASSDLDILSGNTIY
NA,TRBJ2-2,TRBV4-2,ASSQGPLSGMAAGELF
NA,TRBJ2-7,TRBV7-8,ASSLNRDRGNYEQY
NA,TRBJ2-3,TRBV7-9,ASSLFGEISTDTQY
NA,TRBJ2-5,TRBV18,ASSPNRQGAQETQY
NA,TRBJ2-3,TRBV7-9,ASVRGGGMIDTQY
NA,TRBJ1-4,TRBV5-8,ASSQTLATNEKLF
few,TRBJ1-4,TRBV6-5,ASSSPTGATNEKLF
NA,TRBJ2-1,TRBV5-4,ASSPNYADEQF
NA,TRBJ2-1,TRBV13,ASSFKRGAEQF
NA,TRBJ2-3,TRBV6-5,ASSYSMQGGTDTQY
few,TRBJ2-5,TRBV19,ASRLGGGESETQY
NA,TRBJ2-1,TRBV29-1,SVPSSEGASF
few,TRBJ1-5,TRBV12-5,ASGSTTQGAGQPQH
few,TRBJ1-2,TRBV7-9,ASSILAPDGYGYT
NA,TRBJ2-1,TRBV2,ASSPLRGTYNEQF
NA,TRBJ2-6,TRBV9,ASSVSTPTGGGSGANVLT
once,TRBJ1-1,TRBV29-1,MRTALMNTEAF